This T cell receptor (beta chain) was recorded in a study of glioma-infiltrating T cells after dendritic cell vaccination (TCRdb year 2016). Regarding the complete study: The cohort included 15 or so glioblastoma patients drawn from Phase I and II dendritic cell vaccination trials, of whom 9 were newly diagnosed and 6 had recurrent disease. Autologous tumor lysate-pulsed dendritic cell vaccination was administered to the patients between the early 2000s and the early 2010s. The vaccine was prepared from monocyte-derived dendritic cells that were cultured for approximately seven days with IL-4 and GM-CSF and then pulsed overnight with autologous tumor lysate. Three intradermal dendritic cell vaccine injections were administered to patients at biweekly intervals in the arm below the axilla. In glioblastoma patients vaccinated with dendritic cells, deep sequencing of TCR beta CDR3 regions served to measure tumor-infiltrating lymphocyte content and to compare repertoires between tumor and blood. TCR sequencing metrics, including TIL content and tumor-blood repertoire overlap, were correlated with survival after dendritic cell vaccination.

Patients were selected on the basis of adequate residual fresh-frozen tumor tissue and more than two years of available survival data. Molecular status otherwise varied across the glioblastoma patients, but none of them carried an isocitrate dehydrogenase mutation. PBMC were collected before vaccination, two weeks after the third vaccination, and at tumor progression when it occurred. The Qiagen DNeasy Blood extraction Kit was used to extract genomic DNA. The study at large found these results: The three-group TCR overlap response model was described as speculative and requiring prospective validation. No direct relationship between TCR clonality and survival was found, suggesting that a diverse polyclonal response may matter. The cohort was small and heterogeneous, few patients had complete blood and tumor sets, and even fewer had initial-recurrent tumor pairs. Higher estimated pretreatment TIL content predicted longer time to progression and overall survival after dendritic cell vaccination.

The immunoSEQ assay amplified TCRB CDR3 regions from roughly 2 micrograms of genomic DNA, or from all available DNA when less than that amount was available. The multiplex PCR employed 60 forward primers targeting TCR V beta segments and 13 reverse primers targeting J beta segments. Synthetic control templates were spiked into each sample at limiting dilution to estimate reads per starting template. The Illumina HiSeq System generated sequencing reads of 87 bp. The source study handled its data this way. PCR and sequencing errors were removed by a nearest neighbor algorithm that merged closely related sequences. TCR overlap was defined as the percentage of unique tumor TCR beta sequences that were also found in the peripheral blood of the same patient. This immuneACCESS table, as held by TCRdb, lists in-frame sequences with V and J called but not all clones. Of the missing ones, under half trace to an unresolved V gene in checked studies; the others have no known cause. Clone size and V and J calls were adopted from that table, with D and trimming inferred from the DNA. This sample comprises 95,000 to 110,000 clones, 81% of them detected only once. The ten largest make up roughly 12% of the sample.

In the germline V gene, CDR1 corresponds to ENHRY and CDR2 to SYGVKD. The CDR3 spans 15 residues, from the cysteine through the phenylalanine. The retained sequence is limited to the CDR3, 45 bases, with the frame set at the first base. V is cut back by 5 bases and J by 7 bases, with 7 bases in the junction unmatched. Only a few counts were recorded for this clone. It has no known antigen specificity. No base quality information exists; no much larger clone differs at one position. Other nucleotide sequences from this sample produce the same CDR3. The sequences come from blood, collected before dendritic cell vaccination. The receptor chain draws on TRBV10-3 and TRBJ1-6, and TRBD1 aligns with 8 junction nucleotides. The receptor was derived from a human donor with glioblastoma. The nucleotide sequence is TGTGCCATCAGTAACCTGGACAGGGCAAATTCACCCCTCCACTTT. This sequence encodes CAISNLDRANSPLHF.